This T cell receptor beta chain was documented in a study of T cells expressing NK-cell markers. CDR3 length equals 13 residues. Germline-derived CDR1 and CDR2 are DFQATT and SNEGSKA (reference sequence). TCRdb re-called the 5' RACE reads and shows each CDR3 protein once, DNA omitted. This specimen shows some 150,000 distinct CDR3 sequences; the ten leading clones hold 12%. The chain employs TRBV20-1 and TRBJ2-1. Material for sequencing was blood T cells: a sorted CD56 or NKG2C T cell subset, CD4+ or CD8+ T cells, or bulk PBMC T cells (not recorded which). The clonotype comes from a man aged 18 to 29 in good health. This chain's CDR3 is CSAMDPARYEQFF.